The T cell receptor beta chain described here comes from a study of regulatory T cells in long-lasting Graves disease. Notes on the study in general: Patients with persistent Graves' had lower TCR diversity than newly diagnosed patients.

According to the study, TCR beta libraries were built with iRepertoire HTBI primers and CDR3-region Arm-PCR. Original methodology: 60 to 65 TRBV and about 14 TRBJ segments were identified across samples. In TCRdb, the multiplex PCR reads were re-called with MiXCR into one record per CDR3 protein. Here the V and J calls rest on TCRdb's processing, not on the authors' analysis. The data show about 470,000 distinct CDR3 sequences, with 20% to 25% seen just once and about 7% held by the top ten. As to this clonotype: Its cognate antigen is unknown.

Time point reported: persistent/refractory GD, antithyroid drugs over 5 years with positive TRAb. Construction of the TCR library relied on RNA isolated from PBMCs. It was by American Thyroid Association guidelines that Graves' disease was diagnosed. An endocrinology department located in Xi'an, China, was where the patients came from. The receptor was isolated from a female donor with Graves disease. Sequences were derived from peripheral blood mononuclear cells (PBMCs), sampled when the disease was refractory, from a patient treated with antithyroid drugs.

The CDR3: CASSSRTGTGYQETQYF. CDR3 in DNA: TGTGCCAGCAGCTCAAGAACCGGGACAGGGTACCAAGAGACCCAGTACTTC. The chain carries TRBV7-9 and TRBJ2-5, with 9 bases identical to TRBD1. This CDR3 is 17 amino acids long. The germline gives CDR1 SEHNR, CDR2 FQNEAQ (reference sequence). The ends lost 4 bases at V and 0 bases at J; junction bases unmatched: 9.